The text below deals with one T cell receptor beta chain. Its recognized antigen is unknown. Base qualities are not at hand, and no much larger clone is one base apart. Library prep was done by the immunoSEQ multiplex PCR assay. For the multiplex PCR, a mixture combining 60 forward primers for TCR Vbeta segments and 13 reverse primers for TCR Jbeta segments was used. A multiplex PCR assay on genomic DNA amplified the CDR3 region of rearranged TCR beta genes. The amplified TCR beta libraries were sequenced on the Illumina HiSeq System as 87-base-pair reads. Regarding the original processing steps: A later analysis counted about 82 million unique TCR beta chains across the 666 repertoires, and 9 million to 14 million of these chains were shared by at least two donors. Raw reads were error-corrected and collapsed into unique sequences with a nearest-neighbor algorithm that merged closely related sequences to remove PCR and sequencing errors. To assign V, D and J gene segments, CDR3 sequences were aligned to IMGT reference sequences. For a sequence to be retained, a match of at least six nucleotides was required to both a V gene segment and a J gene segment. A rearrangement was called productive if the CDR3 had no stop codons and remained in frame with V and J, and every other rearrangement was called non-productive. Following IMGT convention, CDR3 was defined as the stretch from the second conserved V-encoded cysteine up to the conserved J-encoded phenylalanine. The earlier analysis of 500 to 650 of the donors excluded any sequence lacking an unambiguous match to a single V gene segment. An earlier analysis of a few hundred of the donors called V segments functional above 56.7% productive rearrangements and segregating when the between-donor standard deviation exceeded 5%. A statistical classification framework was developed to diagnose cytomegalovirus status using the catalog of TCR beta chain sequences. In a later analysis, V and J genes were assigned by comparing TCR nucleotide sequences against IMGT/GENE-DB human TR gene sequences. The TCRdist pipeline was used in a later analysis to assign CDR3 sequences and most-parsimonious VDJ recombination scenarios. In a later analysis, every TCR beta chain was defined by the combination of its CDR3 amino acid sequence and its V-gene family, and reads without a unique V-gene family were dropped. In a later analysis, around 650 highly shared, low-generation-probability nucleotide sequences were removed to address suspected cross-contamination and a sequencing artifact. For each public chain, a later analysis derived a clonal expansion index from normalized ranks of inferred template counts within each repertoire. Generation probabilities in a later analysis came from a VDJ recombination model fitted to out-of-frame rearrangements, and those results were checked against IGoR. In a later analysis, TCR-TCR, TCR-HLA and TCR-CMV co-occurrence was scored with hypergeometric tests, and a repertoire-size bias correction was applied to TCR pairs. In a later analysis, false discovery rates were estimated by permuting HLA or CMV assignments 20 times. In a later analysis, co-occurring TCRs were grouped with DBSCAN, and TCRdist sequence similarity was added when clustering was performed within HLA-allele-positive subsets. Co-occurrence clustering excluded repertoires with fewer than 30,000 or more than 120,000 public chains, plus five with anomalous nucleotide sharing. Held by TCRdb, this immuneACCESS table contains in-frame sequences only and omits some clones. Under half of the omission traces to an unresolved V gene where checked; the cause of the rest is unknown. That table gives V, J and clone size, and the DNA gave D and trimming. Across this sample there are roughly 150,000 clones, with about three quarters seen only once. The ten largest clonotypes hold roughly 4.3% of the sample.

The cohort was made up of 666 healthy bone marrow donors. At the time of sampling, every cohort member was nominally healthy, though immune exposures that went unrecorded were likely present. The donor was CMV seronegative and was included in the group of a few hundred seronegative cohort members. Every donor gave a peripheral blood sample, and the peripheral blood mononuclear cells from that sample were used for TCR beta sequencing. The Qiagen DNeasy Blood Extraction Kit was used to extract genomic DNA from the blood cell samples. The data derive from a study of cytomegalovirus exposure and HLA in healthy donors listed by TCRdb under 2017. Concerning the study at large: In an earlier analysis of fewer than 750 of the donors, 250 to 300 Gb of sequence data and 95 million to 130 million unique TCR beta sequences from 150 million to 200 million T cells were reported. Roughly 300 gigabases of sequencing data and around 90 million unique TCR sequences made up an early release that covered around 640 HLA-typed donors. The genetic ancestry cluster associated with self-reported Caucasian donors included 81% of the roughly 410 genotyped donors. The study aimed to test whether signatures of past pathogen exposure could be identified by cataloging public T cell receptors. The study profiled the T cell repertoires of approximately 700 subjects by immunosequencing and related them to cytomegalovirus serostatus. In addition to the first cohort of 666 subjects, a separate validation cohort of approximately 110 different subjects was used. To predict cytomegalovirus infection status, the study combined high-throughput TCR immunosequencing, statistical association of individual TCRs with disease status, and machine learning. A later analysis re-examined previously published TCR beta repertoires from just over 650 donors and added high-resolution HLA genotyping to investigate patterns of TCR occurrence. Rather than drawing on any new phenotypic data, the later analysis identified candidate immune exposures from TCR beta sequences and the way those sequences occurred across donors. In an earlier analysis of over 550 of the donors, high-throughput TCR beta sequencing was used to judge whether each TCR beta V gene segment behaved as functional or pseudogenic. Alongside the repertoire data, information on donor age, sex, ethnicity and CMV serostatus was compiled. Genome-wide SNP genotypes for about three fifths of the roughly 670 donors were used in a later genetic analysis, which treated that subset as a discovery cohort. Every repertoire in the discovery cohort had been generated on one and the same sequencing platform. HLA typing covered class I and class II loci at four-digit resolution. Typing coverage varied by locus: about 629-630 donors for A, B, C, DRB1 and DQB1; approximately 500 for DQA1; 606 for DPA1; roughly 450 for DPB1. A handful of DR-DQ haplotypes were handled as single units for association and clustering because linkage in the cohort was strong. On average, roughly 200,000 unique TCR beta nucleotide sequences were sequenced per donor among roughly 430 genotyped donors of the cohort, with around 19% of those sequences being non-productive.

Trimmed from V: 4 bases; trimmed from J: 4 bases; junction bases lacking a gene match: 5. The CDR3 sequence holds 15 residues, the cysteine and phenylalanine included. Of all the DNA, just the CDR3 is kept, 45 bases in frame from base 1. The germline V gene (reference sequence) sets CDR1 to MNHEY and CDR2 to SMNVEV. What the research found in general, with its limitations: Because HLA typing was unavailable for some donors at each locus, only the typed subset was used in association tests. The cohort was sequenced for TCR beta chains only, and without alpha or paired-chain data the features that could be detected were limited. Fewer than 20 rarely observed V segments, including chromosome 9 orphons, were excluded from the earlier analysis of several hundred of the donors because counts were too low. Most TCR sequences were observed very rarely across donors, whereas some public TCRs were present in many individuals. Specific HLA alleles were associated with 15,000 to 20,000 TCR beta sequences at a false discovery rate of 0.05 in a later analysis. Strong co-occurrence of HLA alleles, especially DR and DQ, made assigning TCR associations to individual alleles difficult. V-gene and J-gene trimming of TCR beta chains was associated with a missense DCLRE1C variant in a later genetic analysis, and the association was replicated in an independent cohort. A group of highly shared sequence variants was considered likely to be a technical artifact of the sequencing pipeline. In a later analysis, the rate of TCR association differed among HLA loci, with DRB1 alleles having the most associated TCRs and HLA-C alleles having the fewest. An earlier analysis of 450 to 750 of the donors showed that most TCR beta V segments appeared in productive rearrangements either about 87% or about 30% of the time, which broadly matched IMGT annotations. In a later analysis, several top co-occurrence clusters were reported to appear linked to parvovirus B19, influenza, CMV and Epstein-Barr virus. In a later analysis, most CMV-associated TCR beta chains were found to appear HLA-restricted, with HLA associations seemingly driven largely by CMV exposure. The only immune exposure information available for the cohort was CMV serostatus. The 87-base-pair reads could not distinguish some IMGT-functional V segments, including TRBV6-2 and TRBV6-3, so those segments were excluded. According to a later genetic analysis, donors in an Asian-associated ancestry cluster had fewer N-insertions in productive TCRs than the approximately 670-donor mean. In both the original and validation cohorts, the classifier was reported to diagnose cytomegalovirus status with high specificity and sensitivity. The authors suggested that the approach could potentially be generalized to other disease states and immunological phenotypes. A further reported finding was that TCR beta sequences accurately predicted the HLA-A and HLA-B alleles for most subjects in the first cohort. Three of the identified cytomegalovirus-associated TCR beta chains were confirmed in vitro to be specific for cytomegalovirus antigens. In the study, approximately 160 TCR beta chains were listed as associated with cytomegalovirus. Compared with equally common non-associated chains, HLA-associated TCR beta chains in a later analysis were more clonally expanded and had lower generation probabilities. The presence/absence analyses assumed that sequencing depth was roughly uniform across donors, and that assumption may not be true. Linkage disequilibrium might explain the correlated functional status among segregating V segments, but an unknown experimental factor could not be excluded.

Sample: PBMCs. The clonotype comes from a male donor in good health and CMV-seronegative. The rearrangement joined TRBV27 to TRBJ2-4, with 9 middle bases fitting TRBD2. In nucleotide form, the sequence is TGTGCCAGCAGTTCAATAGCGGGAGCGAAAAACATTCAGTACTTC. The translation is CASSSIAGAKNIQYF.